This T cell receptor (beta chain) was captured in a study of early T cells in non-severe SARS-CoV-2 infection. The protocol attached unique molecular identifiers to individual cDNA molecules. TCRdb itself ran the 5' RACE reads through MiXCR, one entry per CDR3 protein. This sample carries 45,000 to 50,000 distinct CDR3 sequences, about 6.5% of them seen once, and the ten largest clones take around 2.8%. A note on this clonotype: What it recognizes is unknown.

Germline CDR1 is SGHTA and CDR2 is FQGNSA. V was clipped by 0 bases and J by 8 bases, with 13 bases between them. The CDR3 runs 14 residues. Study outcomes and limitations: VDJdb-based matching was biased toward anti-spike CD8 responses and missed private and CD4 specificities.

The receptor was derived from an adult who was a healthcare worker with PCR-confirmed SARS-CoV-2 infection or an uninfected control (not recorded which). The source was whole blood, collected at baseline. This chain links TRBV7-2 with TRBJ1-2, with D hard to call. CDR3 DNA sequence: TGTGCCAGCAGCTTAGCGCATGACGGGCAGGGCTACACCTTC. Translating gives CASSLAHDGQGYTF.